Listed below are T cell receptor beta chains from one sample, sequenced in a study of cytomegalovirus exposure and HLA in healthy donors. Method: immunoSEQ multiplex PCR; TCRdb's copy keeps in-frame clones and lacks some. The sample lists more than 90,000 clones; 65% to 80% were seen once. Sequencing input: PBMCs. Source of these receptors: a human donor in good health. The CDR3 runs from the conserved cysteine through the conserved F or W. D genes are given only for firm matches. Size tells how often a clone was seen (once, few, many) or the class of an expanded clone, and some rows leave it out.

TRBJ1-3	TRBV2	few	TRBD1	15	CASSVDRGYGNTIYF	TGTGCCAGCAGTGTGGACAGGGGGTATGGAAACACCATATATTTT
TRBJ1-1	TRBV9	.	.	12	CASSTTGTEAFF	TGTGCCAGCAGCACTACAGGGACTGAAGCTTTCTTT
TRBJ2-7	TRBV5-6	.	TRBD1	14	CASSLAGQVYEQYF	TGTGCCAGCAGCTTGGCCGGACAGGTCTACGAGCAGTACTTC
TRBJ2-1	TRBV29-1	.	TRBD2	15	CSVGGTSGALNEQFF	TGCAGCGTTGGCGGTACTAGCGGGGCCTTGAATGAGCAGTTCTTC
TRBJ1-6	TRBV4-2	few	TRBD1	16	CASSQDWTGGVKALHF	TGTGCCAGCAGCCAAGATTGGACAGGGGGAGTAAAGGCCCTCCACTTT
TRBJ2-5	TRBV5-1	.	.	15	CASSLVVGAGKTQYF	TGCGCCAGCAGCTTGGTGGTCGGGGCGGGAAAGACCCAGTACTTC
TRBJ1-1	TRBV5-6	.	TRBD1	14	CASSDPTGVGEAFF	TGTGCCAGCAGCGACCCGACAGGGGTTGGAGAAGCTTTCTTT
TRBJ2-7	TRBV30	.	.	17	CAWSPPAIGRLIDEQYF	TGTGCCTGGAGTCCCCCCGCGATAGGGAGACTTATTGACGAGCAGTACTTC
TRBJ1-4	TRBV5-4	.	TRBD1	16	CASSSGQGFSNEKLFF	TGTGCCAGCAGTTCGGGACAGGGGTTCTCTAATGAAAAACTGTTTTTT
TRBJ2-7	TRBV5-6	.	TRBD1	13	CASRPGQGYEQYF	TGTGCCAGCAGGCCGGGACAGGGCTACGAGCAGTACTTC
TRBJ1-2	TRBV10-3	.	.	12	CAISEDTYGYTF	TGTGCCATCAGTGAAGACACCTATGGCTACACCTTC
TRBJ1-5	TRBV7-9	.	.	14	CASSLGEPPQPQHF	TGTGCCAGCAGCTTAGGAGAGCCTCCCCAGCCCCAGCATTTT
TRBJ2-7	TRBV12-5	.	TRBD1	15	CASGFGTGGAYEQYF	TGTGCTAGTGGTTTTGGGACAGGGGGCGCCTACGAGCAGTACTTC
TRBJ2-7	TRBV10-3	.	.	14	CAISAQSAGYEQYF	TGTGCCATCAGTGCCCAAAGCGCGGGTTACGAGCAGTACTTC
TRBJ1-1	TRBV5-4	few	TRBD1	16	CASSRDARTGRTEAFF	TGTGCCAGCAGCAGAGATGCGCGGACAGGGCGCACTGAAGCTTTCTTT
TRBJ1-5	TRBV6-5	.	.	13	CASRRDWNQPQHF	TGTGCCAGCAGGAGGGATTGGAACCAGCCCCAGCATTTT